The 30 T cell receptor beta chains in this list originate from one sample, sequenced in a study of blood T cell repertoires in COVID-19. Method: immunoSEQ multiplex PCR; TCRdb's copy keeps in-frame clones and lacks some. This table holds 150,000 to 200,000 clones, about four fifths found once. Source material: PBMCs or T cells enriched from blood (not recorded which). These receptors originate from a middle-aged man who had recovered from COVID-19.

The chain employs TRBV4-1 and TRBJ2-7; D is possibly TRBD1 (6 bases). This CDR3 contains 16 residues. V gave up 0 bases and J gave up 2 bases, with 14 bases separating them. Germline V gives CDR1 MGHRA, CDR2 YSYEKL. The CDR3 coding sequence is TGCGCCAGCAGCCAAGATTTCAACAGGGTCCCCTACGAGCAGTACTTC. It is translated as CASSQDFNRVPYEQYF.

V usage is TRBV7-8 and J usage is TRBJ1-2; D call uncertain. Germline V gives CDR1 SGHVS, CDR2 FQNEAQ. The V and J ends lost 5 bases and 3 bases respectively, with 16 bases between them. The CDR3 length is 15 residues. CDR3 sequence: CASSGERARDYGYTF. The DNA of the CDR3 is TGTGCCAGCAGCGGCGAGAGGGCGCGGGACTATGGCTACACCTTC.

CDR3 sequence reads: CASSLDASGPSSYNEQFF. In nucleotides, the CDR3 is TGTGCCAGCAGCTTAGATGCTAGCGGGCCGAGCTCCTACAATGAGCAGTTCTTC. The genes are TRBV11-3 and TRBJ2-1, with 8 positions matching TRBD2. V lost 0 bases and J lost 0; bases outside the gene matches: 7. Germline V CDR1 and CDR2: SGHNT, YENEEA. The CDR3 has 18 residues. Supplemented by reference TRBV11-3 and TRBJ2-1, the full variable domain reads EAGVVQSPRYKIIEKKQPVAFWCNPISGHNTLYWYLQNLGQGPELLIRYENEEAVDDSQLPKDRFSAERLKGVDSTLKIQPAELGDSAVYLCASSLDASGPSSYNEQFFGPGTRLTVL.

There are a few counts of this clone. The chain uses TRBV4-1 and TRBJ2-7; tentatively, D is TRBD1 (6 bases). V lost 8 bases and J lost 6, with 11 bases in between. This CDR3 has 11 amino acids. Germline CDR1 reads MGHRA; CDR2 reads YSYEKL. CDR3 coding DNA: TGCGCCAGCGCCGTAGGGGGCGAGCAGTACTTC. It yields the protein CASAVGGEQYF.

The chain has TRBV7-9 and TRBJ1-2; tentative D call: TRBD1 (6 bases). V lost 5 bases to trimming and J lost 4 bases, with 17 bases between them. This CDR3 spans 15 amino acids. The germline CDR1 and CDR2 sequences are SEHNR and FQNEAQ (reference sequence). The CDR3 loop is CASSIPQGPSYGYTF. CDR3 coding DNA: TGTGCCAGCAGCATCCCTCAGGGGCCCTCCTATGGCTACACCTTC. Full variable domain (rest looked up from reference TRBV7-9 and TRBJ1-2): DTGVSQNPRHKITKRGQNVTFRCDPISEHNRLYWYRQTLGQGPEFLTYFQNEAQLEKSRLLSDRFSAERPKGSFSTLEIQRTEQGDSAMYLCASSIPQGPSYGYTFGSGTRLTVV.

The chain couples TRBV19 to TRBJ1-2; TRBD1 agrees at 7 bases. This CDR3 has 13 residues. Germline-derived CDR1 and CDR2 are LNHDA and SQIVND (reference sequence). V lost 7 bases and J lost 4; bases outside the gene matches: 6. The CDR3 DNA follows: TGTGCCAGTAATGACAGGGAAGCCTATGGCTACACCTTC. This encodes CASNDREAYGYTF.

For the CDR3, the DNA is TGCAGTGCTCAGGACAACGAGCAGTACTTC. Its protein is CSAQDNEQYF. The V and J genes are TRBV20-1 and TRBJ2-7, with D tentatively TRBD1 (5 bases). Germline V gene sequence: CDR1 DFQATT, CDR2 SNEGSKA (reference sequence). Between the trimmed V and J ends, which lost 5 bases and 5 bases, there was a span of 7 bases. The CDR3 length is 10 residues.

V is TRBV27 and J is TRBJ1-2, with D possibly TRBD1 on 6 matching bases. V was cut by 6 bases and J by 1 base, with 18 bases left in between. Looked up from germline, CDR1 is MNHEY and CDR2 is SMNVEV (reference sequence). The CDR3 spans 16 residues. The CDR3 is CASSPLRGHRNYGYTF. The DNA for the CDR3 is TGTGCCAGCAGCCCCCTCCGGGGACATCGTAACTATGGCTACACCTTC.

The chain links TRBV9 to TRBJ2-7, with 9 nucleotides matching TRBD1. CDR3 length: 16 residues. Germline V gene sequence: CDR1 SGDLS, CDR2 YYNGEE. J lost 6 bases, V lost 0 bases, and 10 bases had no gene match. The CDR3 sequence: CASSVEGTGSASEQYF. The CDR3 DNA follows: TGTGCCAGCAGCGTAGAGGGGACAGGGTCAGCTTCCGAGCAGTACTTC.

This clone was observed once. CDR3 protein: CAISPTTETGELFF. The CDR3 DNA reads TGTGCCATCAGTCCTACCACAGAGACCGGGGAGCTGTTTTTT. The chain couples TRBV10-3 to TRBJ2-2; D uncertain. This CDR3 is 14 amino acids long. Germline V gene data show CDR1 as ENHRY and CDR2 as SYGVKD. V lost 5 bases to trimming and J lost 5 bases, with 12 bases between them.

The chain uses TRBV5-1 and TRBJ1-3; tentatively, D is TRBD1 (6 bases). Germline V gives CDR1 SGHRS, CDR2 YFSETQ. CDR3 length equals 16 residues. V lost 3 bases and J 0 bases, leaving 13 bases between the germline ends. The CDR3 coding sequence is TGCGCCAGCAGCTCCGCACCGACAGGCTCTGGAAACACCATATATTTT. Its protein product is CASSSAPTGSGNTIYF.

The CDR3 coding sequence is TGTGCCATCAGTCCGACTAGCGGGGGGGCGTACGAGCAGTTCTTC. Its protein product is CAISPTSGGAYEQFF. This rearrangement joins TRBV10-3 to TRBJ2-1; 14 bases are a match to TRBD2. The CDR3 has 15 amino acids. V gave up 5 bases and J gave up 10 bases; unmatched junction bases: 7. Germline CDR1 and CDR2: ENHRY and SYGVKD.

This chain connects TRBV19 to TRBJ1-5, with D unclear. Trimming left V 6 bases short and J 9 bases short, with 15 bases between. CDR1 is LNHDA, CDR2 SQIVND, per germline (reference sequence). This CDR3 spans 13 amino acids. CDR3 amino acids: CASREVGSGPQHF. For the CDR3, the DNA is TGTGCCAGTAGAGAAGTGGGTTCGGGGCCCCAGCATTTT.

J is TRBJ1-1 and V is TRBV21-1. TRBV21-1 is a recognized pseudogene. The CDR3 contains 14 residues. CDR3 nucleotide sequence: TGTGCCAGCAGCGGGGGGACTTCGAACACTGAAGCTTTCTTT. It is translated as CASSGGTSNTEAFF.

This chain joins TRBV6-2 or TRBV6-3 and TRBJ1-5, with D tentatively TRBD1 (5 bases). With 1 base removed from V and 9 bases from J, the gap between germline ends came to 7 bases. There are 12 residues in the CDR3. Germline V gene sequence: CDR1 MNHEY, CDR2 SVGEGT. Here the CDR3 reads CASSYYTGPQHF. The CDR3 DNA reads TGTGCCAGCAGTTACTATACAGGGCCCCAGCATTTT.

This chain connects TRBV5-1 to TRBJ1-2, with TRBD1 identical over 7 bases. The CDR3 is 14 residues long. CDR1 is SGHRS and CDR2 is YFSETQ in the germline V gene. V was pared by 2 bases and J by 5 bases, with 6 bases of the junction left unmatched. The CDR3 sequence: CASSLGTAQYGYTF. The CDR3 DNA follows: TGCGCCAGCAGCTTAGGGACAGCCCAGTATGGCTACACCTTC.

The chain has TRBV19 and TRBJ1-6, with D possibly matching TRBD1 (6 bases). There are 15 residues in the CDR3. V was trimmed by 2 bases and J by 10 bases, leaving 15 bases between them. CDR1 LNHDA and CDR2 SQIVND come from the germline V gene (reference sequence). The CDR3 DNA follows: TGTGCCAGTAGTATATTCGGCGGCCAGGGGTCACCCCTCCACTTT. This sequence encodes CASSIFGGQGSPLHF.

The CDR3 region is CASSSWGPYEQYF. CDR3 nucleotides: TGTGCCAGCAGTTCCTGGGGGCCCTACGAGCAGTACTTC. This chain links TRBV6-5 with TRBJ2-7; possibly TRBD1 for D (6 bases). Germline V gene lookup returns CDR1 MNHEY and CDR2 SVGAGI. This CDR3 contains 13 residues. Between the trimmed V and J ends, which lost 4 bases and 2 bases, there was a span of 9 bases.

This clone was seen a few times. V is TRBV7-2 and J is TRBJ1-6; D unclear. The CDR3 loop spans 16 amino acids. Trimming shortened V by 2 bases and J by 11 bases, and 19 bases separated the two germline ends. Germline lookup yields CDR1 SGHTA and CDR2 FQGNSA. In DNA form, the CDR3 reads TGTGCCAGCAGCTTAAGCGGGTCTGGTAATGGGACACCCCTCCACTTT. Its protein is CASSLSGSGNGTPLHF.

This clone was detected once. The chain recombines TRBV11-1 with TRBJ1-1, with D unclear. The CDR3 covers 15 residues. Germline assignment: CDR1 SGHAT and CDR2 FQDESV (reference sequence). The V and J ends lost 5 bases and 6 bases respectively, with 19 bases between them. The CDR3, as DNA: TGTGCCAGCAGCCCCAAGGTGGAGGGTTGGTCTGAAGCTTTCTTT. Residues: CASSPKVEGWSEAFF. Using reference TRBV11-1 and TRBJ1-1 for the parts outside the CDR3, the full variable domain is EAEVAQSPRYKITEKSQAVAFWCDPISGHATLYWYRQILGQGPELLVQFQDESVVDDSQLPKDRFSAERLKGVDSTLKIQPAELGDSAMYLCASSPKVEGWSEAFFGQGTRLTVV.

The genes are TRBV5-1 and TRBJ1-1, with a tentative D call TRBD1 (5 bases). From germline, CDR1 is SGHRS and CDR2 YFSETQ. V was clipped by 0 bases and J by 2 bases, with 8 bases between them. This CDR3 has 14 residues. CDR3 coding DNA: TGCGCCAGCAGCTTGGTTCAGGGAAACACTGAAGCTTTCTTT. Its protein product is CASSLVQGNTEAFF. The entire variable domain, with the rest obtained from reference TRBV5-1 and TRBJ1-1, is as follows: KAGVTQTPRYLIKTRGQQVTLSCSPISGHRSVSWYQQTPGQGLQFLFEYFSETQRNKGNFPGRFSGRQFSNSRSEMNVSTLELGDSALYLCASSLVQGNTEAFFGQGTRLTVV.

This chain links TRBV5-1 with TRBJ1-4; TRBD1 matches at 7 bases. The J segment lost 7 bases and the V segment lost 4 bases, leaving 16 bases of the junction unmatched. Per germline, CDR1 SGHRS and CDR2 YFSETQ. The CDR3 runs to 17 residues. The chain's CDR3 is CASSDGLRTGPIEKLFF. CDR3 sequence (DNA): TGCGCCAGCAGCGACGGCCTACGGACAGGACCAATTGAAAAACTGTTTTTT.

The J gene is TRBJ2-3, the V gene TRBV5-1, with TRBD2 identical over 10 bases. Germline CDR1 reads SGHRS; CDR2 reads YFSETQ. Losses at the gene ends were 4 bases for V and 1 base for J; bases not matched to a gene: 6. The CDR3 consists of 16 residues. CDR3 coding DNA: TGCGCCAGCAGCACGGGACTAGCGCTAGGCACAGATACGCAGTATTTT. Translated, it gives CASSTGLALGTDTQYF.

CDR3 protein: CASSLGWASGDNEQFF. CDR3 nucleotides: TGTGCCAGCAGCTTAGGGTGGGCTAGCGGGGACAATGAGCAGTTCTTC. The chain joins TRBV7-9 to TRBJ2-1; 9 positions agree with TRBD2. Germline V gene sequence: CDR1 SEHNR, CDR2 FQNEAQ (reference sequence). This CDR3 contains 16 residues. J lost 5 bases, V lost 1 base, and 6 bases had no gene match.

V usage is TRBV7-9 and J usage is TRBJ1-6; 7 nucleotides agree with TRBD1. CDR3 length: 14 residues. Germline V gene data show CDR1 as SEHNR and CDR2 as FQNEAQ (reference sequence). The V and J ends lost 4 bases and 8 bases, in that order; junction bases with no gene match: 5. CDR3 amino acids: CASSSRQGHSPLHF. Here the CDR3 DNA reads TGTGCCAGCAGCTCACGACAGGGTCATTCACCCCTCCACTTT.

In DNA form, the CDR3 reads TGTGCCAGCAGCCAACCACAGGGGGCTAGGGCTTTCTTT. Its protein is CASSQPQGARAFF. The chain couples TRBV3-1 (or the pseudogene TRBV3-2) to TRBJ1-1, with TRBD1 identical over 9 bases. The CDR3 is 13 amino acids. In germline, CDR1 is LGHDT, CDR2 YNNKEL (reference sequence). Losses at the gene ends were 2 bases for V and 11 bases for J; bases not matched to a gene: 6.

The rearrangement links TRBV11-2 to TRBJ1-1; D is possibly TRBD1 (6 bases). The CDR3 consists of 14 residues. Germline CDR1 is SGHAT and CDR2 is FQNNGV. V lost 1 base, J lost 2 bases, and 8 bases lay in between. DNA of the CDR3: TGTGCCAGCAGCTTAGCAGGGGACAACACTGAAGCTTTCTTT. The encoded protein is CASSLAGDNTEAFF.

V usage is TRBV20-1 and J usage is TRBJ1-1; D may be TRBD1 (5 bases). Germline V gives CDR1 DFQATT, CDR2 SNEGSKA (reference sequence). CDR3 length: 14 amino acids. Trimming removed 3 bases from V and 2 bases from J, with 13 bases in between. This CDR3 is CSASPGLINTEAFF. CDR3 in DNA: TGCAGTGCTAGTCCGGGACTCATCAACACTGAAGCTTTCTTT.

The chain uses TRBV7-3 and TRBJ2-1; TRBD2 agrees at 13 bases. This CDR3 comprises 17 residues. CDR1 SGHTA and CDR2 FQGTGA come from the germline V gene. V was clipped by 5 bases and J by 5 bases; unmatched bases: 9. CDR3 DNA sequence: TGTGCCAGCAGCGTAAGGGGGGGACTAGCGGGAAACAATGAGCAGTTCTTC. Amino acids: CASSVRGGLAGNNEQFF. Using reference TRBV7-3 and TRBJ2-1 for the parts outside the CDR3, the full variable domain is GAGVSQTPSNKVTEKGKYVELRCDPISGHTALYWYRQSLGQGPEFLIYFQGTGAADDSGLPNDRFFAVRPEGSVSTLKIQRTERGDSAVYLCASSVRGGLAGNNEQFFGPGTRLTVL.

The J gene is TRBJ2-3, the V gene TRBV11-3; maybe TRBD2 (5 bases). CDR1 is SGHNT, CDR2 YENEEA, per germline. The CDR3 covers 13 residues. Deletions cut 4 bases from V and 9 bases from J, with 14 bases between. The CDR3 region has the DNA TGTGCCAGCAGCTCCGTTAGTTCGGGAACGCAGTATTTT. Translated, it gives CASSSVSSGTQYF.